The 10 T cell receptor beta chains reported below all come from one sample, sequenced in a study of cytomegalovirus exposure and HLA in healthy donors. PCR primers comprised 60 Vbeta and 13 Jbeta primers. Only in-frame clones appear in the TCRdb table, and some are missing; sequencing was by immunoSEQ multiplex PCR. The sample shows 150,000 to 200,000 clones, around three quarters of them seen only once. Sequencing used PBMCs. The source is a woman aged 30 to 39 in good health and CMV-seropositive.

The genes are TRBV6-5 and TRBJ2-7, with TRBD1 as a possible D gene (5 bases). CDR3 length: 14 amino acids. Germline values: CDR1 MNHEY, CDR2 SVGAGI. Trimming removed 5 bases at V and 7 bases at J, with 18 bases between. The CDR3 DNA follows: TGTGCCAGCAGTCCTCCGGGCAGGGTCTTGGAGCAGTACTTC. Residues: CASSPPGRVLEQYF.

This clone appeared a few times. The J gene is TRBJ2-7, the V gene TRBV4-3, with 10 nucleotides matching TRBD1. The V gene's germline CDR1 is LGHNA and CDR2 YSLEER. The trim removed 4 bases at V and 4 bases at J, leaving 7 bases unmatched. There are 15 residues in the CDR3. CDR3 coding DNA: TGCGCCAGCAGCCCTGGGACAGGGGTTGGTTACGAGCAGTACTTC. Translation: CASSPGTGVGYEQYF.

The J gene is TRBJ1-1, the V gene TRBV19; D is ambiguous. This CDR3 has 15 amino acids. V lost 3 bases and J 1 base, leaving 12 bases between the germline ends. Germline V gene sequence: CDR1 LNHDA, CDR2 SQIVND (reference sequence). The CDR3 loop reads CASSMVAPPNTEAFF. DNA of the CDR3: TGTGCCAGTAGTATGGTGGCCCCACCGAACACTGAAGCTTTCTTT.

The chain is built from TRBV29-1 and TRBJ1-1, with TRBD1 matching 10 bases. V dropped 7 bases and J dropped 8; count of bases not matched to a gene: 10. The germline V gene has CDR1 SQVTM and CDR2 ANQGSEA. This CDR3 contains 13 residues. CDR3 sequence (DNA): TGCAGCGCGGTAACTGACAGGGGGCGGGAAGCTTTCTTT. This gives the protein CSAVTDRGREAFF.

The CDR3 DNA follows: TGCGCCAGCAGCCATCTCTGGACAGAAAATCAGCCCCAGCATTTT. It encodes CASSHLWTENQPQHF. The chain employs TRBV4-1 and TRBJ1-5, with TRBD1 as a possible D gene (6 bases). Per germline, CDR1 MGHRA and CDR2 YSYEKL. V lost 3 bases and J 4 bases, leaving 13 bases between the germline ends. The CDR3 consists of 15 residues.

V is TRBV6-1 and J is TRBJ2-7; D not certain. The CDR3 spans 12 residues. CDR1 and CDR2 (germline): MNHNS, SASEGT. Trimming took off 7 bases at V and 0 bases at J, with 7 bases between the two ends. This CDR3 reads CASKTGSYEQYF. The CDR3 bases are TGTGCCAGCAAAACGGGCTCCTACGAGCAGTACTTC.

The chain employs TRBV7-2 and TRBJ2-5; possibly TRBD2 for D (5 bases). Trimming left V 11 bases short and J 1 base short, with 14 bases between. The germline V gene has CDR1 SGHTA and CDR2 FQGNSA. This CDR3 has 13 residues. The CDR3 bases are TGTGCCCTCAATCGGGGATCCCAAGAGACCCAGTACTTC. Protein: CALNRGSQETQYF.

The genes are TRBV5-1 and TRBJ1-1, with D hard to call. The germline V gene has CDR1 SGHRS and CDR2 YFSETQ. V shed 1 base and J shed 4 bases, with 11 bases lying between them. The CDR3 loop spans 14 amino acids. The CDR3: CASSLMWGATEAFF. CDR3 DNA sequence: TGCGCCAGCAGCTTGATGTGGGGAGCCACTGAAGCTTTCTTT.

The J gene is TRBJ2-3, the V gene TRBV9; TRBD2 aligns across 11 bases. The J segment lost 0 bases and the V segment lost 4 bases, leaving 4 bases of the junction unmatched. The CDR3 totals 16 residues. Germline CDR1 and CDR2: SGDLS and YYNGEE. The CDR3 is CASSHGTSGSTDTQYF. CDR3 bases: TGTGCCAGCAGCCACGGGACTAGCGGTAGCACAGATACGCAGTATTTT.

J is TRBJ2-3 and V is TRBV5-1; 11 positions match TRBD1. The CDR3 has 15 amino acids. Germline assignment: CDR1 SGHRS and CDR2 YFSETQ. Trimming at V came to 4 bases and at J to 11 bases, leaving 12 bases not matched to a gene. CDR3 nucleotide sequence: TGCGCCAGCAGCCTGGACAGGGGGCTGAGAGGGATGCAGTATTTT. Translating it yields CASSLDRGLRGMQYF.